This T cell receptor (beta chain) originates from a study of cytomegalovirus exposure and HLA in healthy donors. Study-wide results and caveats: Cytomegalovirus status was reportedly diagnosed by the classifier with high specificity and sensitivity.

Clones were read by immunoSEQ multiplex PCR, and TCRdb kept only the in-frame ones, dropping some. This sample yields 300,000 or so clones, of which 70% to 90% are seen a single time; approximately 0.96% belongs to the top ten. With respect to this clone: Its antigen is as yet unknown.

V gave up 3 bases and J gave up 5 bases; unmatched junction bases: 9. CDR1 and CDR2 (germline): ENHRY, SYGVKD. CDR3 length equals 15 residues. Sequenced material: PBMCs. The genes are TRBV10-3 and TRBJ1-2; 7 bases are shared with TRBD1. This clonotype originated in a young man in good health and CMV-seronegative. CDR3 bases: TGTGCCATCAGTGATTTGACAGGGCTCCGATATGGCTACACCTTC. As protein: CAISDLTGLRYGYTF.